This T cell receptor beta chain appears in the sequencing data of a study of spatial heterogeneity in lung cancer. CDR1 MNHEY and CDR2 SVGEGT come from the germline V gene. The ends lost 6 bases at V and 11 bases at J; junction bases unmatched: 5. The CDR3 consists of 13 residues. Time point of the sample: blood at routine non-recurrence follow-up after resection. TCRdb processed the 5' RACE reads anew with MiXCR; each CDR3 protein has one entry. The data contain roughly 15,000 distinct CDR3 sequences, about 6% of them singletons. This clonotype was recorded many times. V and J are TRBV6-2 or TRBV6-3 and TRBJ2-1; TRBD2 matches 12 bases. The receptor's source is a male donor with early-stage non-small cell lung cancer. The sequencing here drew on PBMCs, taken at follow-up. In nucleotides, the CDR3 is TGTGCCAGCAGACTAGCGGGAGGAGAAAAGCAGTTCTTC. This codes for CASRLAGGEKQFF.